This T cell receptor (beta chain) was identified in a study of blood T cells in healthy people across ages. In the study overall: For every two T cells, template switching captured about one barcoded beta molecule.

PCR was performed a second time for roughly 7 to 11 cycles using a sample-barcoded 5' primer and a J-beta primer mix. Each cDNA molecule was tagged by a template-switch adaptor that had 12 random nucleotides. A single record per CDR3 protein comes from TCRdb applying MiXCR to the 5' RACE reads. The repertoire holds 1.2 million to 1.5 million distinct CDR3 sequences, approximately 59% seen once, with 5.5% to 8% in the top ten. This CDR3 is 10 amino acids long. Germline V CDR1 and CDR2: SNHLY, FYNNEI. Trimming removed 8 bases from V and 8 bases from J, with 9 bases in between. The sequencing input was blood. The chain has TRBV2 and TRBJ1-2; tentative D call: TRBD1 (5 bases). This TCR was recovered from a young man in good health. For the CDR3, the DNA is TGTGCCAGCCAGGGTCGCGGCTACACCTTC. Its translation is CASQGRGYTF.